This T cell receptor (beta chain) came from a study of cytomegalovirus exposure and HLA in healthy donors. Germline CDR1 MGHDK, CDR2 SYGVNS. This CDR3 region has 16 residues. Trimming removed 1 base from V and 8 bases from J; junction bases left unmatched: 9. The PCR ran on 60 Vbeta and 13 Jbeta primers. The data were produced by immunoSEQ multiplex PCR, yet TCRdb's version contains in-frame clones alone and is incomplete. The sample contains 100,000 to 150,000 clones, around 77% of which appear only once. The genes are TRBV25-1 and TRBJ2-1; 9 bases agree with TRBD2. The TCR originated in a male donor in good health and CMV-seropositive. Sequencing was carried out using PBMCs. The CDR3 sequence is CASSESTPAGGDEQFF. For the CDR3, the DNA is TGTGCCAGCAGTGAATCAACACCAGCGGGAGGTGATGAGCAGTTCTTC.